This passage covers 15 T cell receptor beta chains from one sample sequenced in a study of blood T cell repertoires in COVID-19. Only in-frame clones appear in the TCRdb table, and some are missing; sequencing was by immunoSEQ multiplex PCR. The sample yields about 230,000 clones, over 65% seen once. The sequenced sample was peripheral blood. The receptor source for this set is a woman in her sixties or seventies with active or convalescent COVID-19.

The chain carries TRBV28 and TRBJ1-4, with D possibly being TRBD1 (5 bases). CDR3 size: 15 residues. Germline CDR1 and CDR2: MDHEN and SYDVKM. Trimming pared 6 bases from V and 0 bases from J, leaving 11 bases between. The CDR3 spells CASSSKGATNEKLFF. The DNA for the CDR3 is TGTGCCAGCAGCTCGAAAGGGGCAACTAATGAAAAACTGTTTTTT.

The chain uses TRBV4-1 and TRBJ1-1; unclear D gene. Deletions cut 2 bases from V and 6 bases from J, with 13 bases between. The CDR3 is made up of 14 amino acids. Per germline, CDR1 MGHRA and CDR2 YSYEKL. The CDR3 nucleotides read TGCGCCAGCAGCCAAAGGGAGCTAGTTGCTGAAGCTTTCTTT. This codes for CASSQRELVAEAFF.

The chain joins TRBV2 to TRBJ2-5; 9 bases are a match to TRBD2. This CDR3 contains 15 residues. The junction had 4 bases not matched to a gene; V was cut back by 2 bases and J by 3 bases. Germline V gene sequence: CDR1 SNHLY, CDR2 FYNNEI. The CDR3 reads CASSEMLAGKETQYF. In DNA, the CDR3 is TGTGCCAGCAGTGAAATGCTAGCGGGGAAAGAGACCCAGTACTTC.

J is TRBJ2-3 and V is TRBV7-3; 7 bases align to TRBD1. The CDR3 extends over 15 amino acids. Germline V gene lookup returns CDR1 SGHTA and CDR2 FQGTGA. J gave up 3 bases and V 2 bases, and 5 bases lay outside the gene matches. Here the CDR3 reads CASSLEGGGTDTQYF. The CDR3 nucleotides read TGTGCCAGCAGCTTAGAAGGGGGCGGGACAGATACGCAGTATTTT. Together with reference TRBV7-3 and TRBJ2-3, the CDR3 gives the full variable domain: GAGVSQTPSNKVTEKGKYVELRCDPISGHTALYWYRQSLGQGPEFLIYFQGTGAADDSGLPNDRFFAVRPEGSVSTLKIQRTERGDSAVYLCASSLEGGGTDTQYFGPGTRLTVL.

In DNA form, the CDR3 reads TGTGCCAGCAGCCCTGGCGGGAACACCGGGGAGCTGTTTTTT. Amino acids: CASSPGGNTGELFF. The rearrangement uses TRBV11-2 and TRBJ2-2; D not certain. CDR1 and CDR2 (germline): SGHAT, FQNNGV. Trimming left V 5 bases short and J 1 base short, with 8 bases between. CDR3 length equals 14 residues.

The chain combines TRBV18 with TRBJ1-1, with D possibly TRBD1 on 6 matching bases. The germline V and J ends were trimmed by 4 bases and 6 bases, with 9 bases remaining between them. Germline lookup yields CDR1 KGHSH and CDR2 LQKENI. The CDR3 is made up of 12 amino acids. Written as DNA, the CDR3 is TGTGCCAGCTCACAATACAGGGCTGAAGCTTTCTTT. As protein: CASSQYRAEAFF.

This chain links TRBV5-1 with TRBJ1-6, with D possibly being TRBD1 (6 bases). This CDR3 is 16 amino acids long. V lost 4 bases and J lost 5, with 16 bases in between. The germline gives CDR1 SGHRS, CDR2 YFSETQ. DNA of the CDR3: TGCGCCAGCAGCCCCCTCCGAGGGGGAAATAATTCACCCCTCCACTTT. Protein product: CASSPLRGGNNSPLHF.

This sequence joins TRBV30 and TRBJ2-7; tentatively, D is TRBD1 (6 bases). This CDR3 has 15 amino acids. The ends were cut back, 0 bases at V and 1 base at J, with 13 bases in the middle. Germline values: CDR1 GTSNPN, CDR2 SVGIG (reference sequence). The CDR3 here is CAWSVLGTLSYEQYF. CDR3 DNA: TGTGCCTGGAGTGTACTGGGGACACTATCCTACGAGCAGTACTTC.

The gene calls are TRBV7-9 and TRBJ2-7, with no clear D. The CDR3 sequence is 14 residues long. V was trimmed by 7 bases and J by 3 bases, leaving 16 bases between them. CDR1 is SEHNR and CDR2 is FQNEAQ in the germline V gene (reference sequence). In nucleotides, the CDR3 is TGTGCCAGCAACCAAGTCGCAGCGCACTACGAGCAGTACTTC. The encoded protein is CASNQVAAHYEQYF. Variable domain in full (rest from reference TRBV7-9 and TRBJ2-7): DTGVSQNPRHKITKRGQNVTFRCDPISEHNRLYWYRQTLGQGPEFLTYFQNEAQLEKSRLLSDRFSAERPKGSFSTLEIQRTEQGDSAMYLCASNQVAAHYEQYFGPGTRLTVT.

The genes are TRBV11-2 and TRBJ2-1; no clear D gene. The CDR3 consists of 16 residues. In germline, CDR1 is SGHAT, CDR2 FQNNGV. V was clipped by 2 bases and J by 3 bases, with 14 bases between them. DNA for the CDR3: TGTGCCAGCAGCTTATATCGTGGAGAAATCTACAATGAGCAGTTCTTC. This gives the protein CASSLYRGEIYNEQFF.

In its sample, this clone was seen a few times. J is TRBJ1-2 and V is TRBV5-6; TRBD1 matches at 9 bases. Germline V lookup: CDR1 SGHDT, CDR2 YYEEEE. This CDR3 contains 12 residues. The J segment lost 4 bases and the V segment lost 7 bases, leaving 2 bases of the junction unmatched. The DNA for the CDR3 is TGTGCCAGCGGGACAGGGACCTATGGCTACACCTTC. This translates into CASGTGTYGYTF.

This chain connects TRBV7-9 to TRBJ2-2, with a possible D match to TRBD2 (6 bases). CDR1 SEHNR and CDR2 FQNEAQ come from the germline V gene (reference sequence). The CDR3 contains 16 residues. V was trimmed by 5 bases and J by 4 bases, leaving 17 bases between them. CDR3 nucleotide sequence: TGTGCCAGCAGCCGGCCCGGGGGAGAGAGCACCGGGGAGCTGTTTTTT. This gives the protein CASSRPGGESTGELFF.

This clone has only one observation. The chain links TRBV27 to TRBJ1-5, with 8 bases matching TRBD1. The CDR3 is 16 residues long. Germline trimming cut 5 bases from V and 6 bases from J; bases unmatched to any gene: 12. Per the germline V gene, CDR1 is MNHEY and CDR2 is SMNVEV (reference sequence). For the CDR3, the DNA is TGTGCCAGCAGTCACGACTCAGGGGGCATGACTCAGCCCCAGCATTTT. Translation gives CASSHDSGGMTQPQHF.

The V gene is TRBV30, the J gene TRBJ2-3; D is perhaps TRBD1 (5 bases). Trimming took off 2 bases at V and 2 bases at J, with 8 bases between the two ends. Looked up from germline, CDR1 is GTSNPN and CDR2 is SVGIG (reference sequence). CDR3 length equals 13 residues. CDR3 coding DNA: TGTGCCTGGAGTAAGGGGAACACAGATACGCAGTATTTT. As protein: CAWSKGNTDTQYF.

CDR3 residues: CASSPSGARGYTF. For the CDR3, the DNA is TGTGCCAGCAGTCCGTCAGGGGCTCGCGGCTACACCTTC. The chain uses TRBV2 and TRBJ1-2; D might be TRBD1 (6 bases). Deletions cut 5 bases from V and 8 bases from J, with 15 bases between. Germline CDR1 is SNHLY and CDR2 is FYNNEI. The CDR3 has 13 amino acids.